These T cell receptor beta chains were read from a single sample in a study of blood T cells in healthy people across ages. TCRdb used MiXCR to reprocess the 5' RACE reads, holding one entry per CDR3 protein. The sample carries around 1,800,000 distinct CDR3 sequences, roughly two fifths recorded once. Sequenced material: blood. The receptor set was obtained from a human donor in good health. CDR3s leave out the opening cysteine and the closing phenylalanine or tryptophan. Clone size appears in some rows only: once, few, many, or a class for an expanded clone.

.,TRBV7-2,.,ASSLSTEQY
.,TRBV12-5,TRBJ2-7,ASGPGGARYTYEQY
.,TRBV19,TRBJ2-7,ASSIVSCYEQY
.,TRBV10-3,TRBJ2-1,AVTSGDNEQF
few,TRBV7-3,TRBJ2-1,ASSLMGQGSNEQF
.,TRBV5-1,TRBJ2-2,ASSTRSGTLNTGELF
.,TRBV18,TRBJ2-3,ASSRDGGITDTQY
.,TRBV7-2,TRBJ2-5,ASAWGFTETQY
.,TRBV6-2/TRBV6-3,TRBJ2-1,ASSSQPRTTGYNEQF
.,TRBV20-1,.,SARSPLETQY
many,TRBV12-3/TRBV12-4,TRBJ2-1,ASSFGTEQF
once,TRBV7-2,TRBJ2-3,ASSFRQGAQTDTQY
.,TRBV28,TRBJ2-7,ASSLFLATMYTYEQY
.,TRBV6-5,.,ASSYSARAYEQY
few,TRBV7-2,TRBJ2-7,ASSQGYSASYEQY
many,TRBV27,TRBJ1-6,AKGQYNSPLH
few,TRBV9,TRBJ2-1,ASLRGPPTFYNEQF
.,TRBV4-1,TRBJ2-1,ASSQFVGDEQF
.,TRBV29-1,TRBJ1-2,SVDGRGSVGYT
.,TRBV4-2,TRBJ2-1,ASSHPTDGPLYNEQF
.,TRBV15,TRBJ1-2,ATSRDMGGPGYGYT
.,TRBV28,TRBJ2-7,ASRRTAAYEQY
few,TRBV5-8,TRBJ2-5,ASSLGGLARETQY
.,TRBV4-2,TRBJ1-2,ASSQVDTANYGYT
.,TRBV6-6,TRBJ2-3,ASSYWGGPTDTQY
.,TRBV5-1,TRBJ1-2,ASSSGPSVYGYT
.,TRBV5-1,TRBJ1-1,ASRRQARGTEAF
.,TRBV28,TRBJ1-2,ASSLGHPLGYT
few,TRBV7-2,TRBJ1-1,ASSLGFGGLDAF
.,TRBV5-1,TRBJ1-1,ASSLGGGENTEAF
.,TRBV27,TRBJ2-1,ASSHRTGTYNEQF
.,TRBV24-1,TRBJ2-7,ATSDDQGSNEQY
few,TRBV7-2,TRBJ2-1,ASSLTGTEQF
.,TRBV11-2,TRBJ2-5,AGSTTTSSLQETQY
few,TRBV7-2,TRBJ1-6,ASSFSGGRNSPLH
.,TRBV4-1,TRBJ1-6,AGSQDPNSPLH
.,TRBV5-1,TRBJ2-7,ASSYNRGNEQY
few,TRBV4-3,TRBJ1-2,ASSPTVGGNYGYT
.,TRBV12-3/TRBV12-4,TRBJ2-4,ASTPQAGKNIQY
once,TRBV12-3/TRBV12-4,TRBJ1-6,ASSLEVTPLH
.,TRBV5-1,TRBJ2-7,ASSLEGDNYGQY
few,TRBV2,TRBJ2-1,ASNTLSYNEQF
.,TRBV10-3,TRBJ2-1,AISDRSGGDYDEQF
.,TRBV6-5,TRBJ2-5,ASSYGRGLPYGQY
.,TRBV28,TRBJ1-5,ASSPRVGYNQPQH
few,TRBV9,TRBJ2-1,ASSVGNRDNEQF
few,TRBV20-1,TRBJ2-7,SARDLGQGGVYEQY